This T cell receptor (beta chain) was obtained from a study of tumor-infiltrating lymphocytes in primary liver carcinoma. Turning to this clonotype: What it binds is unknown.

The germline gives CDR1 SGHAT, CDR2 FQNNGV. V shed 5 bases, J shed 8 bases, and the junction held 8 bases outside the gene matches. The CDR3 has 14 residues. Findings of the study overall: Only about 7.5-24% of top clones appeared in all five tumor regions.

Making TCR beta cDNA involved approximately 0.5 ug total RNA and a constant-region primer. What produced the TCR beta libraries was three nested multiplex PCR rounds using slightly modified ARM-PCR. Primers for the first two PCR rounds were TRBV1-TRBV30 forward primers and a C-beta reverse primer (roughly 10 cycles per round). TCRdb reprocessed the multiplex PCR reads via MiXCR and lists one record per CDR3 protein. The top ten hold around 57% of the sample, which has roughly 55,000 distinct CDR3 sequences, just over 70% seen once. Both RNA and DNA were isolated together from about 21-30 mg of bulk tissue that had not been sorted. Tumor regions sampled: superior, inferior, left, right poles, and centre.

V and J are TRBV11-2 and TRBJ1-4; TRBD1 matches at 7 bases. The sequence was collected from a man aged 35 to 55 with primary liver carcinoma and hepatitis B virus infection. The sample was liver tumor tissue from sampling region 2. Regarding subset: tumor region T2, inferior pole. The CDR3 DNA follows: TGTGCCAGCAGCATTACAGGGGTCAACGAAAAACTGTTTTTT. Amino acids: CASSITGVNEKLFF.